The T cell receptor (beta chain) described here comes from a study of blood T cell repertoires in COVID-19. Measured with immunoSEQ multiplex PCR; TCRdb has only the in-frame clones, and not every one. The sample includes about 410,000 clones, about 90% of them seen just once. The sequenced material came from PBMCs or T cells enriched from blood (not recorded which). This receptor was taken from a man between 18 and 29 years old who had recovered from COVID-19.

CDR3 residues: CASRDTGFYYGYTF. In nucleotides, the CDR3 is TGTGCCAGTAGAGATACAGGGTTCTACTATGGCTACACCTTC. The gene calls are TRBV19 and TRBJ1-2, with D possibly TRBD1 on 6 matching bases. This CDR3 is 14 amino acids long. Trimming shortened V by 6 bases and J by 3 bases, and 14 bases separated the two germline ends. Per germline, CDR1 LNHDA and CDR2 SQIVND (reference sequence).